The present T cell receptor beta chain was sequenced within a study of blood T cells in healthy people across ages. The study's findings and limits: Per-million-T-cell TCR beta diversity fell roughly linearly with age. Both naive CD4+ cell counts and diversity were greater in long-lived donors than in aged donors.

The germline V gene has CDR1 DFQATT and CDR2 SNEGSKA (reference sequence). The CDR3 sequence is 15 residues long. The V gene end was trimmed by 3 bases and the J gene end by 5 bases; junction bases not matched to a gene: 7. Regarding this clonotype: Its antigen is unknown.

Sample-barcoded 5' priming and a J-beta primer mix drove a second PCR of about 7 to 11 cycles. Tags on each cDNA molecule came from a template-switch adaptor with 12 random nucleotides. MiXCR, applied by TCRdb to the 5' RACE reads, yields one record per CDR3 protein. This sample has about 1.5 million distinct CDR3 sequences, with about 42% found just once. The sequence was collected from a woman under 30 in good health. V and J are TRBV20-1 and TRBJ1-1; TRBD1 aligns across 12 bases. Sequencing was done on a sample of blood. CDR3 in DNA: TGCAGTGCTAGGGGGACAGGGGGCCGGGGTACTGAAGCTTTCTTT. Translating gives CSARGTGGRGTEAFF.